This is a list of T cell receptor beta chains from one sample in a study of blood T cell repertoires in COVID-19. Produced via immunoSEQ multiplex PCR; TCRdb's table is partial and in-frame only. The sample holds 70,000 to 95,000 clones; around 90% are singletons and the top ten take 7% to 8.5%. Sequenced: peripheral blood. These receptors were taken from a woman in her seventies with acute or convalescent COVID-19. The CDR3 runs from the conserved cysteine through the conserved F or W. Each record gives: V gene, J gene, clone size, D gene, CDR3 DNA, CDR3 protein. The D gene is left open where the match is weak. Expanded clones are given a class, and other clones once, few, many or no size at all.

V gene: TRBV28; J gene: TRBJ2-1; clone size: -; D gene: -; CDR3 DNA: TGTGCCAGTCGGGTCTACAATGAGCAGTTCTTC; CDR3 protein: CASRVYNEQFF
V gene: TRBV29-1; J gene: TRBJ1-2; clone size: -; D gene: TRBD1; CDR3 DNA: TGCAGCGTTAAAATTGGACAGGCTCGTAACTATGGCTACACCTTC; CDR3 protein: CSVKIGQARNYGYTF
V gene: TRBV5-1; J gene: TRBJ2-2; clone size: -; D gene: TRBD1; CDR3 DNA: TGCGCCAGCAGCTTTACCGGGACAGCAGCAGGGGGGGAGCTGTTTTTT; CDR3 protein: CASSFTGTAAGGELFF
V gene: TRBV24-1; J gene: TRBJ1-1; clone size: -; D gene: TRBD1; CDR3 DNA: TGTGCCACCAGTCAGACGGGGGCAGGGGGAACTGAAGCTTTCTTT; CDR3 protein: CATSQTGAGGTEAFF
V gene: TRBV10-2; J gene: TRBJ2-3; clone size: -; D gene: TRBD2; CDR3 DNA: TGCGCCAGCGGGACTGTAGCGGGAACTAGCACAGATACGCAGTATTTT; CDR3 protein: CASGTVAGTSTDTQYF
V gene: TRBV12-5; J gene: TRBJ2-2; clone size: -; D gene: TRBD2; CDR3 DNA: TGTGCTAGTGCCCCCTGGACTAGTTGTTACACCGGGGAGCTGTTTTTT; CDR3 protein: CASAPWTSCYTGELFF
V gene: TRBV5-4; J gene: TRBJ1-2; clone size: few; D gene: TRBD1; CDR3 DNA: TGTGCCAGCAGCTTGGGGCCATTACAGGGGAATGGCTACACCTTC; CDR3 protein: CASSLGPLQGNGYTF
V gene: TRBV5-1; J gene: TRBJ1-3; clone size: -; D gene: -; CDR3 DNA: TGCGCCAGCAGCTTGGAGGACAGCTCTGGAAACACCATATATTTT; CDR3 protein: CASSLEDSSGNTIYF
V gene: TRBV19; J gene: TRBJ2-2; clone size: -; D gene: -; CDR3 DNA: TGTGCCACCTCCGGCGGCCGAACGAACACCGGGGAGCTGTTTTTT; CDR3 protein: CATSGGRTNTGELFF
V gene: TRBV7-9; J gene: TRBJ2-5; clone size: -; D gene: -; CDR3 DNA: TGTGCCAGCAGCCGGGGATCAACAGGGTATCGACAAGAGACCCAGTACTTC; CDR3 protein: CASSRGSTGYRQETQYF
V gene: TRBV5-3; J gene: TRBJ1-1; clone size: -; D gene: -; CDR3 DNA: TGTGCCAGAAGCCGGACAGAGAACACTGAAGCTTTCTTT; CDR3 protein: CARSRTENTEAFF
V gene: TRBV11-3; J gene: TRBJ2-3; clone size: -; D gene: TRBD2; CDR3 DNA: TGTGCCAGCAGCCCTGGGTTTGGGGGGGGCACAGATACGCAGTATTTT; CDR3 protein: CASSPGFGGGTDTQYF
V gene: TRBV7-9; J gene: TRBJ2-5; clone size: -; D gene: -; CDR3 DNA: TGTGCCAGCAGCTTTTGGGCAGCCCACGAAGAGACCCAGTACTTC; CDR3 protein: CASSFWAAHEETQYF
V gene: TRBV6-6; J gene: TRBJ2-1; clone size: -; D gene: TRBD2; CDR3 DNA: TGTGCCAGCAGTTATAGCGGGCCACGCTCCTACAATGAGCAGTTCTTC; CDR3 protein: CASSYSGPRSYNEQFF
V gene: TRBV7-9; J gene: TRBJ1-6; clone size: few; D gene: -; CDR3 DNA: TGTGCCAGCAGCTTACCCCCCGGGAGTCCCTATAATTCACCCCTCCACTTT; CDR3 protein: CASSLPPGSPYNSPLHF
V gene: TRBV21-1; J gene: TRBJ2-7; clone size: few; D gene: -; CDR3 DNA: TGTGCCAGCAGCAAAATACAAAGCTACGAGCAGTACTTC; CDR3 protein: CASSKIQSYEQYF
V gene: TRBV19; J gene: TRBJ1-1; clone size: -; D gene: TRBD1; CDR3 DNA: TGTGCCAGTAGTAGGTGGGACAGAGACACTGAAGCTTTCTTT; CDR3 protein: CASSRWDRDTEAFF
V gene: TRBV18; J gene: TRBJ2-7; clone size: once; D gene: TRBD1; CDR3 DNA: TGTGCCAGCTCAGGGACAGCCTACTCCTACGAGCAGTACTTC; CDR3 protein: CASSGTAYSYEQYF
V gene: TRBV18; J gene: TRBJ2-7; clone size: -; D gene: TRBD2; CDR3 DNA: TGTGCCAGCTCACCACCGGGGGGGTTATCCTACGAGCAGTACTTC; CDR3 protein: CASSPPGGLSYEQYF
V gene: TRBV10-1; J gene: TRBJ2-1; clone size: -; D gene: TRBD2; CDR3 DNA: TGCGCCAGCAGTGAGGTAGCGGGAGTTGGCTACAATGAGCAGTTCTTC; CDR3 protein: CASSEVAGVGYNEQFF
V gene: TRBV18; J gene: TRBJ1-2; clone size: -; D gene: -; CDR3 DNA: TGTGCCAGCTCACCAACAGACGCTAACTATGGCTACACCTTC; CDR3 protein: CASSPTDANYGYTF
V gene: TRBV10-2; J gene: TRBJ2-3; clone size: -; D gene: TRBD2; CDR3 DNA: TGCGCCAGCCAGGGACTAGCGGGAGGCCTAGATACGCAGTATTTT; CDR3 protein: CASQGLAGGLDTQYF
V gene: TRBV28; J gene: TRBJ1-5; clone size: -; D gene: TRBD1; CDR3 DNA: TGTGCCAGCAGTCTAGGGACAGACCATAGCAATCAGCCCCAGCATTTT; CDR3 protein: CASSLGTDHSNQPQHF
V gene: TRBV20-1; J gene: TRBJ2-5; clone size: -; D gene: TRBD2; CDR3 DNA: TGCAGTGCTAGTAACCCCGCGCAGCGGGGGTTTGGAGAGACCCAGTACTTC; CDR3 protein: CSASNPAQRGFGETQYF
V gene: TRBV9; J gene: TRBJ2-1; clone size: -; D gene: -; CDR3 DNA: TGTGCCAGCAGCGTACTCTCCAATGAGCAGTTCTTC; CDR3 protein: CASSVLSNEQFF
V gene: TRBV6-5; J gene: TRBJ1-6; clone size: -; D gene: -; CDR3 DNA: TGTGCCAGCAGTTACTCCACGGCAGGAATTTCACCCCTCCACTTT; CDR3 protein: CASSYSTAGISPLHF
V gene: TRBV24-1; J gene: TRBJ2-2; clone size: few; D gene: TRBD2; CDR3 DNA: TGTGCCACCAGTGAACGGACTAGCCTGAACACCGGGGAGCTGTTTTTT; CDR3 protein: CATSERTSLNTGELFF
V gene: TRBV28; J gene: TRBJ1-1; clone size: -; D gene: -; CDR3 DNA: TGTGCCAGCCGTCCCGGGGAATCCGTTTTCGCGATGAACACTGAAGCTTTCTTT; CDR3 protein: CASRPGESVFAMNTEAFF
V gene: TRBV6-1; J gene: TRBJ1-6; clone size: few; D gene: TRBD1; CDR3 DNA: TGTGCCAGCAGTGATAGGAAGGGACAGGGTTCTGCACCCCTCCACTTT; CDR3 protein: CASSDRKGQGSAPLHF
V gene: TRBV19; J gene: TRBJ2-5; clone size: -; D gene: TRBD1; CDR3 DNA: TGTGCCAGTAGTCCGCAAACAGGGGGTGTGACCCAGTACTTC; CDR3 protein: CASSPQTGGVTQYF
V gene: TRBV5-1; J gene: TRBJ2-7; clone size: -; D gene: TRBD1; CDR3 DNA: TGCGCCAGCAGCTTGTTGGGTCAGGGGGTCCCCTACGAGCAGTACTTC; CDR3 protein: CASSLLGQGVPYEQYF
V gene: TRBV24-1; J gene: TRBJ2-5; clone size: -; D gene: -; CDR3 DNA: TGTGCCACCAGTGACCGGGGACTCCCGCTTTTGACCCAGTACTTC; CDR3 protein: CATSDRGLPLLTQYF
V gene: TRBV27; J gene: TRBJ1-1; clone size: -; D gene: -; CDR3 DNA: TGTGCCAGCAGTTTTCGGGGTCTTGCGGTAGCTTTCTTT; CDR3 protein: CASSFRGLAVAFF
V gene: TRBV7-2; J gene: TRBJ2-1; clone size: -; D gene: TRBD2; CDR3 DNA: TGTGCCAGCAGCCTCGGGACTAGCGGGGGGAATGAGCAGTTCTTC; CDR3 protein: CASSLGTSGGNEQFF
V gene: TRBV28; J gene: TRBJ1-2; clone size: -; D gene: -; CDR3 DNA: TGTGCCAGCAGTAAGGGACTCACTACTCCTAACTATGGCTACACCTTC; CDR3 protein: CASSKGLTTPNYGYTF
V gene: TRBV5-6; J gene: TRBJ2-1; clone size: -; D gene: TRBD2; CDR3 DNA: TGTGCCAGCAGCTCCACCCTAGCGGGGGAGAATGAGCAGTTCTTC; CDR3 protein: CASSSTLAGENEQFF
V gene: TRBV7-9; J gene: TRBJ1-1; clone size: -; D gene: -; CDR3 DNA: TGTGCCGGCGGCATATGGATGGAACCCACCGGGGGAGCTTTCTTT; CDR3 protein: CAGGIWMEPTGGAFF
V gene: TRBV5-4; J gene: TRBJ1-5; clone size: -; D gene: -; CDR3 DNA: TGTGCCAGCAGCTTGGGAGTCGATAGCAATCAGCCCCAGCATTTT; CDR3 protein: CASSLGVDSNQPQHF
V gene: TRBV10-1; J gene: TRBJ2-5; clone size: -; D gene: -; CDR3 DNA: TGCGCCAGCAGTGATCTAGTCGGAGAGACCCAGTACTTC; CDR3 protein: CASSDLVGETQYF
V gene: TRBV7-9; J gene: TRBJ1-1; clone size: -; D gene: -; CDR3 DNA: TGTGCCAGCAGCTTAGTAGAGAACACTGAAGCTTTCTTT; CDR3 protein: CASSLVENTEAFF
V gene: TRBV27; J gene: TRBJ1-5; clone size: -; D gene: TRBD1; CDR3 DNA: TGTGCCAGCAGTGCCGCCCGGGACAGGCAGCCCCAGCATTTT; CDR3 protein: CASSAARDRQPQHF
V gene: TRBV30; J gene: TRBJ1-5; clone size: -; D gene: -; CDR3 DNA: TGTGCCTGGAGTTCACGGACGGGGGATCAGCCCCAGCATTTT; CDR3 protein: CAWSSRTGDQPQHF
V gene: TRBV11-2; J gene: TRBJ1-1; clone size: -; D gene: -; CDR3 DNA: TGTGCCAGCAGCTTAGATAAGGGCACCGGACAAGCTAACACTGAAGCTTTCTTT; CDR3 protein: CASSLDKGTGQANTEAFF
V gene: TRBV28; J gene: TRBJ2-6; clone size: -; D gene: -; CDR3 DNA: TGTGCCAGCAGATCGGGTAGCTCTGGGGCCAACGTCCTGACTTTC; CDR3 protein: CASRSGSSGANVLTF
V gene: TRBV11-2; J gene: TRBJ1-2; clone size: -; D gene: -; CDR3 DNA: TGTGCCAGCAGCTTAGCTACCAGGGCTTCTGGCTACACCTTC; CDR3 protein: CASSLATRASGYTF
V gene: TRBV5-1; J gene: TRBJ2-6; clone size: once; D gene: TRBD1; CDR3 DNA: TGCGCCAGTGGACAGGCTAACTCTGGGGCCAACGTCCTGACTTTC; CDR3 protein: CASGQANSGANVLTF
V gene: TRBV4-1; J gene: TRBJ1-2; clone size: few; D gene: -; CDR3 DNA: TGCGCCAGCAGCCAAGTCGGTGGTGTCGTCCATGGCTACACCTTC; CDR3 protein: CASSQVGGVVHGYTF
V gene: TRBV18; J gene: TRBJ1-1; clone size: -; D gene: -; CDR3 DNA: TGTGCCAGCTCACCTGAAAAGAACGGTGAAGCTTTCTTT; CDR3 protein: CASSPEKNGEAFF
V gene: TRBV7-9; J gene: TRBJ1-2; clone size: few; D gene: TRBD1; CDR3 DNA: TGTGCCAGCAGCTTAGGGACAGGGAGTAACAATGGCTACACCTTC; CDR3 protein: CASSLGTGSNNGYTF
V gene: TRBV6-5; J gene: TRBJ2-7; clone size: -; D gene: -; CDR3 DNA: TGTGCCAGCAGTTACGGCGGAATTTACGAGCAGTACTTC; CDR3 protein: CASSYGGIYEQYF
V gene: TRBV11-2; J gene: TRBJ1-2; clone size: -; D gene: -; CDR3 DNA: TGTGCCAGCAGCTCCTCCCCCCAGGAATATGGCTACACCTTC; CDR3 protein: CASSSSPQEYGYTF
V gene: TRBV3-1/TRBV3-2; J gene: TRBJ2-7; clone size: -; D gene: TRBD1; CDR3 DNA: TGTGCCAGCAGCCATGGGACAGGGGGTAGCTACGAGCAGTACTTC; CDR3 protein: CASSHGTGGSYEQYF
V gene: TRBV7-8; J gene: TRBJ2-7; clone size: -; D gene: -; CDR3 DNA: TGTGCCAGCAGCTTACTAGATGTGTACGAGCAGTACTTC; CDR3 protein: CASSLLDVYEQYF
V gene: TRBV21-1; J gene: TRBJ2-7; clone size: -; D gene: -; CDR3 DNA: TGTGCCAGCAGCAAAACAGGGAGTTACTACGAGCAGTACTTC; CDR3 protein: CASSKTGSYYEQYF
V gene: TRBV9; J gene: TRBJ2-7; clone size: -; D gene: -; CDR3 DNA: TGTGCCAGCAGCGTTGGGAGCTCCTACGAGCAGTACTTC; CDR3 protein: CASSVGSSYEQYF
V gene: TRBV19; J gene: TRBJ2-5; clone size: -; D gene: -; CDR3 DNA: TGTGCCGCAGCGGAGAACCAAGAGACCCAGTACTTC; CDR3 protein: CAAAENQETQYF